This note documents a single T cell receptor beta chain sequence. Antigen specificity is unknown. V lost 3 bases to trimming and J lost 7 bases, with 9 bases between them. This CDR3 has 12 amino acids. Germline loops: CDR1 MNHEY, CDR2 SMNVEV (reference sequence). These data come from a study of T cells after yellow fever vaccination. Across the study: Fractions with few cells were prepared using SMART-Seq v4 Ultra Low Input. Study-wide points: Post-booster reappearance was seen for most primary-vaccination clones (96% CD4, about 88% CD8).

By 5'RACE template switching, TCR cDNA was produced, with a universal primer site and UMIs added in the process. TCRdb reanalysed the 5' RACE reads using MiXCR and keeps one entry per CDR3 protein. Of 400,000 or so distinct CDR3 sequences in the sample, roughly 20% are singletons; the top ten hold 15% to 20%. The source material was PBMCs, sampled before the yellow fever booster vaccination. V gene TRBV27 combines with J gene TRBJ1-1; weak D call: TRBD1 (5 bases). This clonotype was obtained from a man between 18 and 29 years old who received the YFV17D yellow fever vaccine. CDR3 region: CASSFRDGEAFF. The CDR3 DNA follows: TGTGCCAGCAGTTTTAGGGACGGTGAAGCTTTCTTT.